Reported below is one T cell receptor (beta chain). The antigen is unknown. The source of the sample is a study of cytomegalovirus exposure and HLA in healthy donors. Findings and limits, study-wide: Fewer N-insertions (relative to the roughly 720-donor mean) were reportedly seen in an Asian-associated ancestry cluster in a later analysis. Per a later analysis, 18,000 or so TCR beta sequences showed association with HLA alleles at 0.05 false discovery rate.

The PCR made use of 60 Vbeta and 13 Jbeta primers. Authors' methods: Later, an analysis found roughly 80 million unique TCR beta chains, and 8.5 million to 14 million of these were shared. Produced via immunoSEQ multiplex PCR; TCRdb's table is partial and in-frame only. That table is the source of V, J and clone size, and D and trimming were worked out from the DNA. The sample gives some 97,000 clones, approximately 68% of which show up once; approximately 4.8% is in the top ten. The TCR comes from a woman aged 18-35 years in good health and CMV-seropositive. The sequenced material came from PBMCs.

Written as DNA, the CDR3 is TGTGCCAGCAGCTTAGGGGCTAGCGCCCCTTACGAGCAGTACTTC. It yields the protein CASSLGASAPYEQYF. The genes are TRBV13 and TRBJ2-5, with D possibly matching TRBD2 (6 bases). With the DNA end fitting TRBJ2-7 better, the J assignment may be wrong. Germline loops: CDR1 PRHDT, CDR2 FYEKMQ (reference sequence). The CDR3 spans 15 residues.